Listed here are 6 T cell receptor beta chains from one sample, sequenced in a study of brain T cells in children with intractable seizures. Method: immunoSEQ multiplex PCR; TCRdb's copy keeps in-frame clones and lacks some. The sample comprises about 40,000 clones, about nine tenths of which are singletons, and roughly 6.3% rests with the top ten. Specimen: peripheral blood, collected at surgery. All receptors come from a girl aged 2 to 9 with tuberous sclerosis and intractable seizures.

The gene calls are TRBV5-1 and TRBJ1-1, with 7 bases aligning to TRBD1. V lost 4 bases and J lost 4; bases outside the gene matches: 13. Germline loops: CDR1 SGHRS, CDR2 YFSETQ. The CDR3 totals 16 residues. The CDR3 sequence is CASSPSQGGESTEAFF. Written as DNA, the CDR3 is TGCGCCAGCAGCCCATCCCAGGGGGGAGAGAGCACTGAAGCTTTCTTT.

V usage is TRBV18 and J usage is TRBJ1-4; D may be TRBD1 (6 bases). V lost 2 bases and J 4 bases, leaving 11 bases between the germline ends. Germline V lookup: CDR1 KGHSH, CDR2 LQKENI. This CDR3 is built from 15 residues. Here the CDR3 DNA reads TGTGCCAGCTCACCAAGGGGGGCCCTTAATGAAAAACTGTTTTTT. As protein: CASSPRGALNEKLFF.

This chain connects TRBV2 to TRBJ2-7, with TRBD2 matching 7 bases. Germline lookup yields CDR1 SNHLY and CDR2 FYNNEI. V was pared by 6 bases and J by 5 bases, with 7 bases of the junction left unmatched. The CDR3 spans 13 residues. CDR3 in amino acids: CASSSGLLNEQYV. In DNA form, the CDR3 reads TGTGCCAGCAGCTCGGGACTATTGAACGAGCAGTACGTC.

The chain is built from TRBV18 and TRBJ2-1, with TRBD2 identical over 14 bases. The CDR3 has 19 residues. V trimming: 3 bases; J trimming: 4 bases; junction bases outside the gene matches: 11. CDR1 and CDR2 (germline): KGHSH, LQKENI. The CDR3 is CASSPGLAGVVSKYNEQFF. The DNA of the CDR3 is TGTGCCAGCTCACCGGGACTAGCGGGGGTTGTCTCGAAGTACAATGAGCAGTTCTTC. Together with reference TRBV18 and TRBJ2-1, the CDR3 gives the full variable domain: NAGVMQNPRHLVRRRGQEARLRCSPMKGHSHVYWYRQLPEEGLKFMVYLQKENIIDESGMPKERFSAEFPKEGPSILRIQQVVRGDSAAYFCASSPGLAGVVSKYNEQFFGPGTRLTVL.

V is TRBV6-4 and J is TRBJ2-2; D remains unclear. V lost 6 bases and J lost 0, with 2 bases in between. This CDR3 is 12 amino acids long. The germline V gene has CDR1 MRHNA and CDR2 SNTAGT. The CDR3 loop is CASSTNTGELFF. CDR3 in DNA: TGTGCCAGCAGCACGAACACCGGGGAGCTGTTTTTT.

The rearrangement links TRBV11-3 to TRBJ2-1; D might be TRBD1 (6 bases). With 5 bases removed from V and 6 bases from J, the gap between germline ends came to 11 bases. CDR1 is SGHNT and CDR2 is YENEEA in the germline V gene. The CDR3 totals 13 residues. The CDR3 sequence: CASSPGQSNEQFF. The CDR3 DNA reads TGTGCCAGCAGCCCAGGACAGTCCAATGAGCAGTTCTTC. Together with reference TRBV11-3 and TRBJ2-1, the CDR3 gives the full variable domain: EAGVVQSPRYKIIEKKQPVAFWCNPISGHNTLYWYLQNLGQGPELLIRYENEEAVDDSQLPKDRFSAERLKGVDSTLKIQPAELGDSAVYLCASSPGQSNEQFFGPGTRLTVL.